This record concerns one T cell receptor beta chain sequence. This clonotype has a handful of counts. The specificity of this receptor is unknown. No base quality values were provided; no much bigger clone lies one nucleotide off. This was a case-control study nested in a cohort of healthcare workers in London, UK, who had nasopharyngeal swab PCR tests and blood samples taken every week. Between 23 and 31 March 2020, the week of the UK lockdown, healthcare workers were enrolled and then followed up weekly for as long as 16 weeks. This sample stems from a study of early T cells in non-severe SARS-CoV-2 infection listed by TCRdb under 2021. Broadly, across the study: Because TCR sequencing was done on bulk RNA from unsorted whole blood, the alpha and beta chains could not be paired. The full study reports these points: VDJdb matching was skewed toward anti-spike CD8 responses and likely underestimated virus-specific expansions, missing private and CD4 specificities.

Preparation of the library involved 5' RACE. The sample was run on a NextSeq 500. In the TCR library protocol, unique molecular identifiers were attached to individual cDNA molecules to correct for PCR bias and sequencing error. Both TCR alpha and beta chains were sequenced, and tight co-correlation was observed between alpha and beta sequence abundances in each sample. In the source study's methods: Decombinator V4 was used to annotate TCR sequences for V gene, J gene and CDR3. Expanded TCRs were defined as changing significantly between any two time points under a Poisson model with p below 0.0001. TCR abundances were normalised to the total number of TCRs sequenced per sample and expressed as counts per million. TRAV1-2 paired with TRAJ12, TRAJ20 or TRAJ33 defined MAIT TCRs, while TRAV10 paired with TRAJ18 defined iNKT TCRs. A search of VDJdb, accessed on 1 November 2021, was run for TCRs annotated to CMV, EBV and SARS-CoV-2, with TCRs annotated for multiple antigens excluded. Clones were called with MiXCR by TCRdb after fastp trimmed the public reads at Q25, and only in-frame beta chains were retained. CDR3 protein sequences are deduplicated, and each keeps its most common genes and DNA. V and J calls and clone size were set by TCRdb, not the authors. A total of 35,000 to 50,000 distinct CDR3 sequences appear in this sample, around 5.4% of them only once. The ten largest clones capture 3.5% to 4.5% of the sample.

For CDR1 and CDR2, the germline V gene lists SGHDT and YYEEEE. Counted from cysteine to phenylalanine, this CDR3 has 15 amino acids. The DNA shown is the 45-base CDR3, in frame from base 1. V loses 4 bases at its end and J loses 4 bases; junction bases beyond the gene matches: 5. The specimen comprised whole blood, sampled at baseline. The rearranged chain carries TRBV5-6 and TRBJ2-1; 10 bases in between match TRBD2. This sequence was found in an adult who was a healthcare worker with PCR-confirmed SARS-CoV-2 infection or an uninfected control (not recorded which). The nucleotide sequence is TGTGCCAGCAGCCATGGACTAGCGGCATACAATGAGCAGTTCTTC. This gives the protein CASSHGLAAYNEQFF. The entire variable domain, with the stretches around the CDR3 drawn from the reference TRBV5-6 and TRBJ2-1 proteins, is DAGVTQSPTHLIKTRGQQVTLRCSPKSGHDTVSWYQQALGQGPQFIFQYYEEEERQRGNFPDRFSGHQFPNYSSELNVNALLLGDSALYLCASSHGLAAYNEQFFGPGTRLTVL.